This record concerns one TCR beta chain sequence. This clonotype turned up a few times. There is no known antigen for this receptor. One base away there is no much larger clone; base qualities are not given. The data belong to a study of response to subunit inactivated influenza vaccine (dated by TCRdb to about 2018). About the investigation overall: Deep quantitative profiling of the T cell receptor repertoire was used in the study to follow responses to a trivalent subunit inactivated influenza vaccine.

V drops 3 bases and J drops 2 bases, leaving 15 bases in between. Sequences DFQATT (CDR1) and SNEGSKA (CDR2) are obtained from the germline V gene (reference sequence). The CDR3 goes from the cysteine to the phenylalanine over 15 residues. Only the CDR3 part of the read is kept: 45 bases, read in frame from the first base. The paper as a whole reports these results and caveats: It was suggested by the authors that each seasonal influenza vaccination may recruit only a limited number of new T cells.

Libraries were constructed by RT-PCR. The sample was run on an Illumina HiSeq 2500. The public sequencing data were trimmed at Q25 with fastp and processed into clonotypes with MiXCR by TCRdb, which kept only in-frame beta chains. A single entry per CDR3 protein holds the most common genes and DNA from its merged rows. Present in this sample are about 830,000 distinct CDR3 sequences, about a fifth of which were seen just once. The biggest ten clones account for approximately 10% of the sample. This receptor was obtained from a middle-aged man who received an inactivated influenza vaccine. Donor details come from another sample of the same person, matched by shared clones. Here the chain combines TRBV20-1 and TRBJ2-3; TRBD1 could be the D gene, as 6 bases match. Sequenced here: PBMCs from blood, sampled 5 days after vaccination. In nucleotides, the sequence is TGCAGTGCTAGTTCCTACGACAGGCCCACAGATACGCAGTATTTT. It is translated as CSASSYDRPTDTQYF.